A single sample gave rise to the 5 T cell receptor beta chains below, sequenced in a study of PD-1 blockade in classical Hodgkin lymphoma. The sample's time point: cycle 4 day 1 (C4D1), after five to seven weeks of nivolumab. All patients relapsed after autologous stem cell transplantation, and brentuximab vedotin exposure varied. Libraries were prepared by immunoSEQ multiplex PCR; TCRdb keeps only in-frame clonotypes and omits some of them. The table records around 25,000 clones, around 80% of them present only once. The sample in question was peripheral blood mononuclear cells (PBMCs), obtained before the fourth cycle of nivolumab. These receptors originate from a human donor with classical Hodgkin lymphoma.

This sequence joins TRBV10-3 and TRBJ2-2; the match to TRBD1 covers 7 bases. V shed 6 bases, J shed 8 bases, and the junction held 6 bases outside the gene matches. Germline CDR1 ENHRY, CDR2 SYGVKD. The CDR3 covers 13 residues. Here the CDR3 DNA reads TGTGCCATCAGAGACAGGGCACCAGGGGAGCTGTTTTTT. Amino acid sequence: CAIRDRAPGELFF.

This clone has more than one count but fewer than ten. The V gene is TRBV28, the J gene TRBJ2-7; D unresolved. The CDR3 extends over 14 amino acids. Germline V gives CDR1 MDHEN, CDR2 SYDVKM. The V and J ends lost 6 bases and 4 bases respectively, with 16 bases between them. The DNA of the CDR3 is TGTGCCAGCAGCTCCATGGGATCCTTGTACGAGCAGTACTTC. It translates to CASSSMGSLYEQYF.

The genes are TRBV18 and TRBJ2-3, with TRBD2 matching 9 bases. The V and J ends lost 5 bases and 9 bases, in that order; junction bases with no gene match: 9. There are 14 residues in the CDR3. The V gene's germline CDR1 is KGHSH and CDR2 LQKENI. The CDR3 nucleotides are TGTGCCAGCTCATCGACTAGCGGTAGGGACACGCAGTATTTT. Its translation: CASSSTSGRDTQYF.

The chain has TRBV9 and TRBJ1-2; D not resolved. Germline loops: CDR1 SGDLS, CDR2 YYNGEE. CDR3 length: 14 residues. V was pared by 0 bases and J by 5 bases, with 11 bases between. CDR3 sequence reads: CASSVASLAYGYTF. The CDR3 DNA reads as TGTGCCAGCAGCGTAGCCAGCTTAGCGTATGGCTACACCTTC.

This rearrangement joins TRBV2 to TRBJ2-4; D may match TRBD1 or TRBD2 (5 bases each). Trimming stripped 4 bases from V and 8 bases from J, with 9 bases between. CDR1 is SNHLY and CDR2 is FYNNEI in the germline V gene. This CDR3 spans 12 amino acids. The CDR3 loop reads CASSVEGYIQYF. CDR3 bases: TGTGCCAGCAGTGTAGAGGGGTACATTCAGTACTTC.